Listed below are T cell receptor beta chains from one sample, sequenced in a study of CD4+ T cells in melanoma. Assay: immunoSEQ multiplex PCR; the TCRdb copy retains only in-frame clones and omits some. The table records around 100,000 clones, about 92% of them present only once. The sequencing input was peripheral blood. The receptors originated from a human donor with melanoma. Each CDR3 is given with its conserved first and last residue. Each record gives: V gene, clone size, J gene, D gene, CDR3 protein, CDR3 DNA. A D gene is named only where the DNA matches it firmly. A clone size is listed for some rows: how often the clone was seen (once, few, many), or a class if it is expanded.

v_gene: TRBV7-8
abundance: NA
j_gene: TRBJ1-4
d_gene: NA
CDR3aa: CASSLEWGTNEKLFF
CDR3nt: TGTGCCAGCAGCCTCGAATGGGGCACTAATGAAAAACTGTTTTTT

v_gene: TRBV20-1
abundance: NA
j_gene: TRBJ2-1
d_gene: TRBD2
CDR3aa: CSARGGKQFF
CDR3nt: TGCAGTGCTAGGGGAGGGAAGCAGTTCTTC

v_gene: TRBV9
abundance: NA
j_gene: TRBJ2-2
d_gene: TRBD1
CDR3aa: CASSVVARGILDWTGELFF
CDR3nt: TGTGCCAGCAGCGTAGTAGCCAGGGGGATACTGGACTGGACCGGGGAGCTGTTTTTT

v_gene: TRBV2
abundance: NA
j_gene: TRBJ2-1
d_gene: TRBD2
CDR3aa: CASSVATSGSLHEQFF
CDR3nt: TGTGCCAGCAGCGTCGCGACTAGCGGGAGTCTACATGAGCAGTTCTTC

v_gene: TRBV28
abundance: NA
j_gene: TRBJ1-1
d_gene: NA
CDR3aa: CASRSGTPRWAFF
CDR3nt: TGTGCCAGCAGGTCCGGGACTCCACGCTGGGCTTTCTTT

v_gene: TRBV11-3
abundance: once
j_gene: TRBJ2-3
d_gene: NA
CDR3aa: CASSLDSGLTDTQYF
CDR3nt: TGTGCCAGCAGCTTAGATAGTGGACTCACAGATACGCAGTATTTT

v_gene: TRBV5-1
abundance: NA
j_gene: TRBJ2-1
d_gene: NA
CDR3aa: CASSLGSGEQFF
CDR3nt: TGCGCCAGCAGCTTGGGGAGTGGGGAGCAGTTCTTC

v_gene: TRBV27
abundance: NA
j_gene: TRBJ1-2
d_gene: NA
CDR3aa: CASSLRESPGNYGYTF
CDR3nt: TGTGCCAGCAGTCTCAGAGAGTCTCCGGGTAACTATGGCTACACCTTC

v_gene: TRBV7-9
abundance: NA
j_gene: TRBJ2-1
d_gene: TRBD2
CDR3aa: CASSPINAGGLSNEQFF
CDR3nt: TGTGCCAGCAGCCCTATCAACGCGGGAGGGCTTAGCAATGAGCAGTTCTTC

v_gene: TRBV19
abundance: NA
j_gene: TRBJ1-1
d_gene: NA
CDR3aa: CASSPEGGVEAFF
CDR3nt: TGTGCCAGTAGTCCAGAGGGAGGAGTTGAAGCTTTCTTT

v_gene: TRBV9
abundance: NA
j_gene: TRBJ1-4
d_gene: NA
CDR3aa: CASSVGTSNEKLFF
CDR3nt: TGTGCCAGCAGCGTGGGGACCTCTAATGAAAAACTGTTTTTT

v_gene: TRBV6-5
abundance: NA
j_gene: TRBJ1-5
d_gene: NA
CDR3aa: CASSYSKPQHF
CDR3nt: TGTGCCAGCAGTTACTCTAAGCCCCAGCATTTT

v_gene: TRBV11-2
abundance: NA
j_gene: TRBJ2-1
d_gene: NA
CDR3aa: CASSSQVQGEQFF
CDR3nt: TGTGCCAGCAGCTCCCAGGTCCAGGGTGAGCAGTTCTTC

v_gene: TRBV11-2
abundance: NA
j_gene: TRBJ2-7
d_gene: TRBD2
CDR3aa: CASSPGGYSSYEQYF
CDR3nt: TGTGCCAGCAGCCCCGGGGGGTATAGCTCCTACGAGCAGTACTTC

v_gene: TRBV5-5
abundance: NA
j_gene: TRBJ1-4
d_gene: NA
CDR3aa: CASSPLETNEKLFF
CDR3nt: TGTGCCAGCAGCCCGTTGGAAACTAATGAAAAACTGTTTTTT

v_gene: TRBV2
abundance: NA
j_gene: TRBJ2-3
d_gene: NA
CDR3aa: CASSEGGGRRTQYF
CDR3nt: TGTGCCAGCAGTGAAGGTGGGGGCAGAAGGACGCAGTATTTT

v_gene: TRBV2
abundance: once
j_gene: TRBJ2-3
d_gene: TRBD1
CDR3aa: CASSTPTGGISTDTQYF
CDR3nt: TGTGCCAGCAGTACCCCTACAGGGGGCATTAGCACAGATACGCAGTATTTT

v_gene: TRBV6-4
abundance: NA
j_gene: TRBJ2-3
d_gene: NA
CDR3aa: CASSDPGSADTQYF
CDR3nt: TGTGCCAGCAGTGACCCCGGGAGCGCAGATACGCAGTATTTT

v_gene: TRBV18
abundance: NA
j_gene: TRBJ2-7
d_gene: NA
CDR3aa: CASSSDATYEQYF
CDR3nt: TGTGCCAGCTCAAGCGACGCAACCTACGAGCAGTACTTC

v_gene: TRBV28
abundance: NA
j_gene: TRBJ1-3
d_gene: TRBD1
CDR3aa: CAGSGQGSGNTIYF
CDR3nt: TGTGCCGGTTCGGGACAGGGGTCTGGAAACACCATATATTTT

v_gene: TRBV7-3
abundance: NA
j_gene: TRBJ2-5
d_gene: NA
CDR3aa: CASSPGHGETQYF
CDR3nt: TGTGCCAGCAGCCCCGGACACGGGGAGACCCAGTACTTC

v_gene: TRBV4-1
abundance: NA
j_gene: TRBJ2-7
d_gene: NA
CDR3aa: CASSLQGLSYEQYF
CDR3nt: TGCGCCAGCAGCCTTCAGGGGTTATCCTACGAGCAGTACTTC

v_gene: TRBV6-1
abundance: NA
j_gene: TRBJ1-3
d_gene: NA
CDR3aa: CASSEPSSGNTIYF
CDR3nt: TGTGCCAGCAGTGAGCCCAGCTCTGGAAACACCATATATTTT

v_gene: TRBV5-1
abundance: NA
j_gene: TRBJ2-2
d_gene: TRBD1
CDR3aa: CASSPGTGGGELFF
CDR3nt: TGCGCCAGCAGCCCCGGGACAGGCGGCGGGGAGCTGTTTTTT

v_gene: TRBV27
abundance: once
j_gene: TRBJ2-1
d_gene: TRBD1
CDR3aa: CASSSGQGRYEQFF
CDR3nt: TGTGCCAGCAGTTCGGGACAGGGACGTTACGAGCAGTTCTTC

v_gene: TRBV28
abundance: NA
j_gene: TRBJ1-3
d_gene: NA
CDR3aa: CASRVSNGPGNTIYF
CDR3nt: TGTGCCAGCAGAGTATCTAATGGCCCTGGAAACACCATATATTTT

v_gene: TRBV10-3
abundance: once
j_gene: TRBJ2-7
d_gene: TRBD1
CDR3aa: CAISESGTGLYEQYF
CDR3nt: TGTGCCATCAGTGAATCAGGGACAGGTCTCTACGAGCAGTACTTC

v_gene: TRBV9
abundance: NA
j_gene: TRBJ1-1
d_gene: NA
CDR3aa: CASSVNQGTEAFF
CDR3nt: TGTGCCAGCAGCGTCAACCAGGGGACTGAAGCTTTCTTT

v_gene: TRBV11-2
abundance: NA
j_gene: TRBJ2-5
d_gene: NA
CDR3aa: CASSLELVSLETQYF
CDR3nt: TGTGCCAGCAGCTTAGAGCTAGTATCCTTAGAGACCCAGTACTTC

v_gene: TRBV4-2
abundance: NA
j_gene: TRBJ2-2
d_gene: TRBD2
CDR3aa: CASSLRPAGGNTGELFF
CDR3nt: TGTGCCAGCAGCCTCCGGCCAGCGGGGGGGAACACCGGGGAGCTGTTTTTT

v_gene: TRBV28
abundance: once
j_gene: TRBJ2-7
d_gene: NA
CDR3aa: CASSLGIYEQYF
CDR3nt: TGTGCCAGCAGTTTAGGCATCTACGAGCAGTACTTC

v_gene: TRBV27
abundance: NA
j_gene: TRBJ2-7
d_gene: NA
CDR3aa: CASSLSRTRGSEQYF
CDR3nt: TGTGCCAGCAGTTTATCTCGCACAAGAGGGAGCGAGCAGTACTTC

v_gene: TRBV6-5
abundance: NA
j_gene: TRBJ2-1
d_gene: NA
CDR3aa: CASSEGRGGLQFF
CDR3nt: TGTGCCAGCAGTGAGGGGCGAGGTGGGCTCCAGTTCTTC

v_gene: TRBV11-2
abundance: NA
j_gene: TRBJ2-7
d_gene: TRBD2
CDR3aa: CASSLGTSGSSYEQYF
CDR3nt: TGTGCCAGCAGCTTAGGGACTAGCGGGAGCTCCTACGAGCAGTACTTC

v_gene: TRBV9
abundance: NA
j_gene: TRBJ1-1
d_gene: NA
CDR3aa: CASSVSAQNTEAFF
CDR3nt: TGTGCCAGCAGCGTTTCAGCGCAGAACACTGAAGCTTTCTTT

v_gene: TRBV7-2
abundance: NA
j_gene: TRBJ2-7
d_gene: TRBD1
CDR3aa: CASSLVASPGQGDPYEQYF
CDR3nt: TGTGCCAGCAGCTTAGTGGCCAGCCCGGGGCAGGGGGACCCCTACGAGCAGTACTTC

v_gene: TRBV7-9
abundance: NA
j_gene: TRBJ1-4
d_gene: TRBD1
CDR3aa: CASSLRQGEKLFF
CDR3nt: TGTGCCAGCAGCTTACGACAGGGAGAGAAACTGTTTTTT

v_gene: TRBV4-2
abundance: NA
j_gene: TRBJ2-7
d_gene: TRBD1
CDR3aa: CASSQAGTGSNEQYF
CDR3nt: TGTGCCAGCAGCCAAGCCGGGACAGGGTCGAACGAGCAGTACTTC

v_gene: TRBV19
abundance: NA
j_gene: TRBJ2-2
d_gene: NA
CDR3aa: CASSRERRTGELFF
CDR3nt: TGTGCCAGTAGTCGAGAGAGGCGCACCGGGGAGCTGTTTTTT

v_gene: TRBV7-3
abundance: once
j_gene: TRBJ2-5
d_gene: TRBD2
CDR3aa: CASSLGLAGEGETQYF
CDR3nt: TGTGCCAGCAGCTTGGGACTAGCGGGAGAGGGAGAGACCCAGTACTTC

v_gene: TRBV4-2
abundance: NA
j_gene: TRBJ2-3
d_gene: TRBD2
CDR3aa: CASSQGLAGLTDTQYF
CDR3nt: TGTGCCAGCAGCCAGGGACTAGCGGGATTAACAGATACGCAGTATTTT

v_gene: TRBV7-2
abundance: NA
j_gene: TRBJ1-1
d_gene: TRBD1
CDR3aa: CASSLGTGINTEAFF
CDR3nt: TGTGCCAGCAGCTTAGGGACAGGGATAAACACTGAAGCTTTCTTT

v_gene: TRBV7-3
abundance: NA
j_gene: TRBJ2-1
d_gene: TRBD1
CDR3aa: CASRRDSYNEQFF
CDR3nt: TGTGCCAGCAGACGGGACAGCTACAATGAGCAGTTCTTC

v_gene: TRBV7-6
abundance: NA
j_gene: TRBJ1-1
d_gene: NA
CDR3aa: CASSPQLGGNTEAFF
CDR3nt: TGTGCCAGCAGCCCGCAGCTTGGGGGTAACACTGAAGCTTTCTTT

v_gene: TRBV5-1
abundance: once
j_gene: TRBJ2-7
d_gene: NA
CDR3aa: CASSLGASGIDEQYF
CDR3nt: TGCGCCAGCAGCTTGGGGGCTTCGGGTATTGACGAGCAGTACTTC

v_gene: TRBV14
abundance: NA
j_gene: TRBJ2-1
d_gene: TRBD2
CDR3aa: CASSLVLTAGGPGEQFF
CDR3nt: TGTGCCAGCAGCCTCGTCCTTACAGCGGGAGGGCCAGGGGAGCAGTTCTTC

v_gene: TRBV6-5
abundance: once
j_gene: TRBJ2-7
d_gene: NA
CDR3aa: CASSNGVLEQYF
CDR3nt: TGTGCCAGCAGTAACGGGGTCCTCGAGCAGTACTTC

v_gene: TRBV28
abundance: NA
j_gene: TRBJ2-6
d_gene: NA
CDR3aa: CASSLPFRGSGANVLTF
CDR3nt: TGTGCCAGCAGTTTGCCCTTCAGGGGCTCTGGGGCCAACGTCCTGACTTTC

v_gene: TRBV5-1
abundance: NA
j_gene: TRBJ2-3
d_gene: NA
CDR3aa: CASSLGGGVDTQYF
CDR3nt: TGCGCCAGCAGCTTGGGTGGGGGCGTGGATACGCAGTATTTT

v_gene: TRBV30
abundance: once
j_gene: TRBJ1-2
d_gene: NA
CDR3aa: CAWTPMMASYYGYTF
CDR3nt: TGTGCCTGGACCCCTATGATGGCCAGTTACTATGGCTACACCTTC

v_gene: TRBV5-1
abundance: once
j_gene: TRBJ2-5
d_gene: TRBD2
CDR3aa: CASSLMGSGGQETQYF
CDR3nt: TGCGCCAGCAGCTTGATGGGAAGCGGGGGTCAAGAGACCCAGTACTTC

v_gene: TRBV6-1
abundance: NA
j_gene: TRBJ2-1
d_gene: NA
CDR3aa: CAVWTAQGYEQFF
CDR3nt: TGTGCCGTATGGACAGCCCAGGGCTATGAGCAGTTCTTC

v_gene: TRBV9
abundance: NA
j_gene: TRBJ1-1
d_gene: NA
CDR3aa: CASSVEVNTEAFF
CDR3nt: TGTGCCAGCAGCGTAGAAGTGAACACTGAAGCTTTCTTT

v_gene: TRBV7-9
abundance: NA
j_gene: TRBJ1-4
d_gene: NA
CDR3aa: CASTLFYGTNEKLFF
CDR3nt: TGTGCCAGCACCCTGTTTTACGGGACTAATGAAAAACTGTTTTTT

v_gene: TRBV7-2
abundance: NA
j_gene: TRBJ1-4
d_gene: TRBD1
CDR3aa: CASSSRSGGDEKLFF
CDR3nt: TGTGCCAGCAGCTCTCGGTCAGGGGGCGATGAAAAACTGTTTTTT

v_gene: TRBV7-2
abundance: NA
j_gene: TRBJ2-7
d_gene: TRBD2
CDR3aa: CASSLRGLAGPYEQYF
CDR3nt: TGTGCCAGCAGCTTAAGGGGACTAGCGGGACCCTACGAGCAGTACTTC

v_gene: TRBV28
abundance: NA
j_gene: TRBJ1-2
d_gene: NA
CDR3aa: CASSLGRRESGYTF
CDR3nt: TGTGCCAGCAGTTTGGGGAGGAGGGAAAGCGGCTACACCTTC